This entry concerns a single T cell receptor (beta chain). The data derive from a study of blood T cell repertoires in COVID-19. Germline CDR1 SEHNR, CDR2 FQNEAQ (reference sequence). The CDR3 loop spans 14 amino acids. V was clipped by 5 bases and J by 4 bases, with 14 bases between them. Authors' methods: The authors estimated nucleated cell counts from reference gene primer amplification. Measured with immunoSEQ multiplex PCR; TCRdb has only the in-frame clones, and not every one. V and J calls and clone size are as listed in that table; D and trimming were resolved from the DNA. The sample shows approximately 150,000 clones, over 85% of them seen only once.

The material sequenced was peripheral blood. This clonotype was obtained from an older woman with COVID-19, enrolled during active disease. The rearrangement links TRBV7-9 to TRBJ1-2; D possibly corresponds to TRBD1 (6 bases). Here the CDR3 reads CASSVRQDPYGYTF. CDR3 DNA: TGTGCCAGCAGCGTTCGACAGGACCCCTATGGCTACACCTTC.